This T cell receptor (beta chain) emerged from a study of T cell clonotyping in hematopoietic cell transplantation. Overall study results and limits: Pathologically expanded recipient clonotypes increased progressively from day 30 to day 180 as diversity fell.

This clone has more than one count but fewer than ten. Antigen unknown. Generated by immunoSEQ multiplex PCR, the TCRdb table keeps only in-frame clones and is missing some. The table lists 10,000 to 15,000 clones, roughly 90% of them singletons. CDR3 length: 16 amino acids. Trimming shortened V by 5 bases and J by 8 bases, and 21 bases separated the two germline ends. The germline V gene has CDR1 SGHNT and CDR2 YENEEA. This TCR came from a young man in good health. Some clones in this sample may be carry-over from other donors' samples. J is TRBJ1-4 and V is TRBV11-3; the D gene is possibly TRBD1 (6 bases). Sequenced material: peripheral blood mononuclear cells. The CDR3 loop is CASSTNQDSSREKLFF. CDR3 DNA: TGTGCCAGCAGCACAAACCAGGACAGCTCTAGAGAAAAACTGTTTTTT.